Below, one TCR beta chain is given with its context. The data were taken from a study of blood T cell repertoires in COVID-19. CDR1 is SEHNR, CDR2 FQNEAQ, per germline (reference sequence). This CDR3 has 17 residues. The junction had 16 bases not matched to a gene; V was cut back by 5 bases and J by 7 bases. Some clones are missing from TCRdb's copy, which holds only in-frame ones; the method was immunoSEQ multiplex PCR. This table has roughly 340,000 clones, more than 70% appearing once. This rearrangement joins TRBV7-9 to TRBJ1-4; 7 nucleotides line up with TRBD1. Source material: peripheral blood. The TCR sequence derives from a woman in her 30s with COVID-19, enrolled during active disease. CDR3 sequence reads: CASSPDRRMGSAEKLFF. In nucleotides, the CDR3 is TGTGCCAGCAGCCCGGACAGGAGGATGGGGAGTGCTGAAAAACTGTTTTTT.